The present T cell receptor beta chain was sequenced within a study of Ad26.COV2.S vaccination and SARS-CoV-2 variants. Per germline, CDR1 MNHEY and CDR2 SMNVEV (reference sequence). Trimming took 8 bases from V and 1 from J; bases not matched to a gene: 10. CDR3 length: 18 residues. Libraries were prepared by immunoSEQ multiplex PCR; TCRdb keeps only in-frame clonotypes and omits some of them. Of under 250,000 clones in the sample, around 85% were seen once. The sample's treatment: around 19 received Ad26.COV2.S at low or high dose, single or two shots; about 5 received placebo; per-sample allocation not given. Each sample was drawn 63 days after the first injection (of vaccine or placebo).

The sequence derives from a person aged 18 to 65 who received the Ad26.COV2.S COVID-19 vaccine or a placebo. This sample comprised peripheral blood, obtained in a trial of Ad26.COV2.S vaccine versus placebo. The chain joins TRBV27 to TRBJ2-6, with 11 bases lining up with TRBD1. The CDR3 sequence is CASGAGTGGVSGANVLTF. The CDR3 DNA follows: TGTGCCAGCGGGGCCGGGACAGGGGGTGTGTCTGGGGCCAACGTCCTGACTTTC.